What follows are 23 T cell receptor beta chains derived from one specimen sequenced in a study of blood T cell repertoires in COVID-19. The assay was immunoSEQ multiplex PCR, and TCRdb's table has in-frame clones only and misses some. Here the sample spans some 200,000 clones, approximately 86% being singletons. Sequencing was carried out using peripheral blood. These receptors originate from a woman in her 30s with COVID-19, enrolled during active disease.

The V and J genes are TRBV29-1 and TRBJ2-1; D perhaps matches TRBD2 (6 bases). The V and J ends lost 4 bases and 7 bases respectively, with 17 bases between them. The V gene's germline CDR1 is SQVTM and CDR2 ANQGSEA. This CDR3 spans 14 amino acids. This CDR3 is CSVVEGVRGNEQFF. The CDR3 region has the DNA TGCAGCGTTGTGGAGGGTGTACGGGGGAATGAGCAGTTCTTC.

This chain links TRBV5-4 with TRBJ2-3; D is possibly TRBD2 (5 bases). The length of the CDR3 is 14 residues. The V gene lost 6 bases and the J gene lost 5 bases, with 16 bases spanning the gap. The germline gives CDR1 SGHNT, CDR2 YYREEE (reference sequence). The CDR3 sequence is CASKGSNRGDTQYF. DNA of the CDR3: TGTGCCAGCAAGGGCTCAAATCGGGGAGATACGCAGTATTTT. Full variable domain (missing parts from reference TRBV5-4 and TRBJ2-3): ETGVTQSPTHLIKTRGQQVTLRCSSQSGHNTVSWYQQALGQGPQFIFQYYREEENGRGNFPPRFSGLQFPNYSSELNVNALELDDSALYLCASKGSNRGDTQYFGPGTRLTVL.

The chain is built from TRBV12-3 or TRBV12-4 and TRBJ2-7; no reliable D call. Between the trimmed V and J ends, which lost 5 bases and 0 bases, there was a span of 8 bases. The CDR3 has 13 amino acids. CDR3 in DNA: TGTGCCAGCAGTCCCTACTACTCCTACGAGCAGTACTTC. This encodes CASSPYYSYEQYF.

The CDR3: CASSERGDPDTQYF. CDR3 sequence (DNA): TGTGCCAGCAGTGAGCGGGGGGATCCAGATACGCAGTATTTT. This chain links TRBV2 with TRBJ2-3; 8 nucleotides match TRBD2. CDR1 is SNHLY, CDR2 FYNNEI, per germline. After removal of 3 bases from V and 4 bases from J, the junction contained 3 bases not matched to a gene. This CDR3 region has 14 residues.

This clone was seen only once. The chain links TRBV19 to TRBJ1-1, with 8 bases identical to TRBD1. CDR1 is LNHDA and CDR2 is SQIVND in the germline V gene (reference sequence). Losses at the gene ends were 5 bases for V and 8 bases for J; bases not matched to a gene: 7. The CDR3 consists of 13 residues. The CDR3 spells CASSVDREEEAFF. The CDR3 nucleotides read TGTGCCAGTAGTGTGGACAGGGAGGAGGAAGCTTTCTTT.

The V and J genes are TRBV6-2 or TRBV6-3 and TRBJ1-1; the D gene is possibly TRBD1 (6 bases). Germline lookup yields CDR1 MNHEY and CDR2 SVGEGT. Trimming removed 2 bases at V and 1 base at J, with 14 bases between. There are 16 residues in the CDR3. The CDR3 protein is CASSYAYRDANTEAFF. Here the CDR3 DNA reads TGTGCCAGCAGTTACGCGTACAGGGATGCGAACACTGAAGCTTTCTTT.

This chain joins TRBV24-1 and TRBJ2-3; tentative D call: TRBD1 (6 bases). This CDR3 has 15 residues. The germline gives CDR1 KGHDR, CDR2 SFDVKD. The ends were cut back, 2 bases at V and 0 bases at J, with 8 bases in the middle. CDR3 in DNA: TGTGCCACCAGTGATTCCAGGGGAAGCACAGATACGCAGTATTTT. Protein product: CATSDSRGSTDTQYF.

By its share, this clone is medium-sized. The rearrangement links TRBV10-2 to TRBJ2-3; 9 positions agree with TRBD1. After removal of 8 bases from V and 4 bases from J, the junction contained 10 bases not matched to a gene. Germline CDR1 is WSHSY and CDR2 is SAAADI. The CDR3 length is 15 residues. The CDR3 sequence: CASGRQGDVADTQYF. The CDR3 DNA reads TGCGCCAGCGGCAGACAGGGGGATGTCGCAGATACGCAGTATTTT.

The V call is TRBV29-1, the J call TRBJ1-1; TRBD1 aligns across 7 bases. The germline gives CDR1 SQVTM, CDR2 ANQGSEA. V shed 6 bases and J 10 bases; nucleotides not matched to a gene: 5. The CDR3 contains 10 residues. CDR3 nucleotides: TGCAGCGTAGACAGGGTTCTAGCTTTCTTT. Translated: CSVDRVLAFF.

The chain carries TRBV11-2 and TRBJ2-5; D is perhaps TRBD2 (5 bases). The CDR3 sequence is 15 residues long. Trimming took off 0 bases at V and 2 bases at J, with 10 bases between the two ends. Looked up from germline, CDR1 is SGHAT and CDR2 is FQNNGV. The CDR3 sequence: CASSLEAGVQETQYF. The CDR3 DNA sequence: TGTGCCAGCAGCTTAGAGGCCGGGGTTCAAGAGACCCAGTACTTC. The full variable domain, with the rest looked up from reference TRBV11-2 and TRBJ2-5, is EAGVAQSPRYKIIEKRQSVAFWCNPISGHATLYWYQQILGQGPKLLIQFQNNGVVDDSQLPKDRFSAERLKGVDSTLKIQPAKLEDSAVYLCASSLEAGVQETQYFGPGTRLLVL.

CDR3 loop: CASSEAGQGTDTQYF. Written as DNA, the CDR3 is TGTGCCAGCAGTGAAGCGGGACAGGGCACAGATACGCAGTATTTT. The chain uses TRBV6-1 and TRBJ2-3, with 8 bases fitting TRBD1. The V gene end was trimmed by 0 bases and the J gene end by 1 base; junction bases not matched to a gene: 0. The length of the CDR3 is 15 residues. Germline CDR1 MNHNS, CDR2 SASEGT.

The sample holds a few counts of this clone. The V call is TRBV27, the J call TRBJ2-2, with D possibly matching TRBD2 (6 bases). V was clipped by 4 bases and J by 6 bases, with 15 bases between them. This CDR3 has 15 amino acids. CDR1 MNHEY and CDR2 SMNVEV come from the germline V gene (reference sequence). The CDR3 nucleotides read TGTGCCAGCAGTTCTGGGGAGGTTTGGGCCGGGGAGCTGTTTTTT. Its protein product is CASSSGEVWAGELFF.

The CDR3 spells CASSLGGGFEQFF. The CDR3, as DNA: TGTGCCAGCAGCCTCGGGGGGGGGTTTGAGCAGTTCTTC. The chain links TRBV11-2 to TRBJ2-1; 8 nucleotides align to TRBD2. V was clipped by 5 bases and J by 9 bases; unmatched bases: 6. CDR1 is SGHAT, CDR2 FQNNGV, per germline. CDR3 length equals 13 residues.

The count of this clone is one. The chain carries TRBV28 and TRBJ1-5; unclear D gene. The CDR3 has 13 residues. V was cut by 5 bases and J by 5 bases, with 10 bases left in between. Germline CDR1 and CDR2: MDHEN and SYDVKM. The CDR3 sequence: CASSRGRDQPQHF. DNA of the CDR3: TGTGCCAGCAGTCGGGGAAGGGATCAGCCCCAGCATTTT. Filled out from reference TRBV28 and TRBJ1-5, the complete variable domain reads DVKVTQSSRYLVKRTGEKVFLECVQDMDHENMFWYRQDPGLGLRLIYFSYDVKMKEKGDIPEGYSVSREKKERFSLILESASTNQTSMYLCASSRGRDQPQHFGDGTRLSIL.

The chain links TRBV4-1 to TRBJ2-1; tentative D call: TRBD1 (6 bases). The germline V and J ends were trimmed by 0 bases and 4 bases, with 10 bases remaining between them. Germline CDR1 is MGHRA and CDR2 is YSYEKL. The CDR3 is made up of 15 amino acids. The CDR3 DNA reads as TGCGCCAGCAGCCAAGATCCAGGACAGTACAATGAGCAGTTCTTC. Its translation: CASSQDPGQYNEQFF.

The chain couples TRBV6-5 to TRBJ2-3, with D possibly matching TRBD2 (6 bases). V was trimmed by 4 bases and J by 2 bases, leaving 10 bases between them. The CDR3 length is 14 residues. The germline V gene encodes CDR1 MNHEY and CDR2 SVGAGI. The CDR3 DNA reads as TGTGCCAGCAGTTCCCTAGCGACCACAGATACGCAGTATTTT. Amino acids: CASSSLATTDTQYF.

The V call is TRBV5-1, the J call TRBJ2-3; 8 bases match TRBD2. The CDR3 totals 17 residues. The ends lost 0 bases at V and 2 bases at J; junction bases unmatched: 8. Germline V CDR1 and CDR2: SGHRS, YFSETQ. The CDR3 nucleotides read TGCGCCAGCAGCTTGGCCCCCCGCGGGGGGAACACAGATACGCAGTATTTT. Protein sequence: CASSLAPRGGNTDTQYF.

The CDR3 sequence: CASSDDSSGNTIYF. The CDR3, as DNA: TGCGCCAGCAGCGACGACAGCTCTGGAAACACCATATATTTT. The rearrangement joins TRBV5-1 to TRBJ1-3; TRBD1 is a possible D gene (5 bases). Per the germline V gene, CDR1 is SGHRS and CDR2 is YFSETQ. Trimming left V 4 bases short and J 0 bases short, with 8 bases between. The CDR3 has 14 residues.

The CDR3 sequence: CASSSRMTGSSNQPQHF. CDR3 bases: TGTGCCAGCAGCTCCAGAATGACAGGGTCCAGCAATCAGCCCCAGCATTTT. The chain carries TRBV13 and TRBJ1-5; 7 bases are a match to TRBD1. The CDR3 sequence is 17 residues long. Germline trimming cut 4 bases from V and 1 base from J; bases unmatched to any gene: 10. Germline values: CDR1 PRHDT, CDR2 FYEKMQ (reference sequence).

The genes are TRBV19 and TRBJ1-3; D possibly corresponds to TRBD1 (6 bases). CDR3 length: 15 amino acids. Germline V gene sequence: CDR1 LNHDA, CDR2 SQIVND (reference sequence). The V and J ends lost 7 bases and 0 bases respectively, with 13 bases between them. Here the CDR3 reads CASTTQGFSGNTIYF. The CDR3 DNA reads TGTGCCAGTACAACGCAGGGGTTCTCTGGAAACACCATATATTTT.

The chain uses TRBV9 and TRBJ2-3; D perhaps matches TRBD1 (6 bases). In germline, CDR1 is SGDLS, CDR2 YYNGEE. Trimming stripped 3 bases from V and 2 bases from J, with 10 bases between. This CDR3 has 14 amino acids. CDR3 sequence (DNA): TGTGCCAGCAGCGAGGGGACAAACACAGATACGCAGTATTTT. Amino acid sequence: CASSEGTNTDTQYF.

The chain uses TRBV5-1 and TRBJ2-7; weak D call: TRBD2 (5 bases). CDR3 size: 14 residues. The germline V gene encodes CDR1 SGHRS and CDR2 YFSETQ. V gave up 4 bases and J gave up 7 bases, with 18 bases separating them. CDR3 sequence (DNA): TGCGCCAGCAGCCGGATCGGATCGCCGGGGGAGCAGTACTTC. Protein sequence: CASSRIGSPGEQYF.

The genes are TRBV7-2 and TRBJ1-6; possible D gene TRBD1, 6 bases. The CDR3 extends over 16 amino acids. Germline V gives CDR1 SGHTA, CDR2 FQGNSA. The ends were cut back, 4 bases at V and 7 bases at J, with 17 bases in the middle. Here the CDR3 DNA reads TGTGCCAGCAGCTCCAACAGGGCCCGATTAAATTCACCCCTCCACTTT. Its protein product is CASSSNRARLNSPLHF.